This TCR beta chain came from a study of blood T cell repertoires in COVID-19. V was pared by 2 bases and J by 6 bases, with 4 bases of the junction left unmatched. The CDR3 has 14 amino acids. Germline CDR1 and CDR2: SGDLS and YYNGEE. In the study's own analysis: Reference gene primer amplification gave nucleated cell count estimates. The data were produced by immunoSEQ multiplex PCR, yet TCRdb's version contains in-frame clones alone and is incomplete. V and J calls and clone size are given by that table; D and trimming were obtained from the DNA. The top ten hold roughly 2.4% of the sample, which has more than 200,000 clones, about nine tenths seen once.

This receptor was identified in a woman between 45 and 65 years old with acute or convalescent COVID-19. The genes are TRBV9 and TRBJ2-3; TRBD2 aligns across 9 bases. The specimen sequenced was peripheral blood. Here the CDR3 DNA reads TGTGCCAGCAGCGTGGGGACTAGCCCGGATACGCAGTATTTT. Its protein is CASSVGTSPDTQYF.